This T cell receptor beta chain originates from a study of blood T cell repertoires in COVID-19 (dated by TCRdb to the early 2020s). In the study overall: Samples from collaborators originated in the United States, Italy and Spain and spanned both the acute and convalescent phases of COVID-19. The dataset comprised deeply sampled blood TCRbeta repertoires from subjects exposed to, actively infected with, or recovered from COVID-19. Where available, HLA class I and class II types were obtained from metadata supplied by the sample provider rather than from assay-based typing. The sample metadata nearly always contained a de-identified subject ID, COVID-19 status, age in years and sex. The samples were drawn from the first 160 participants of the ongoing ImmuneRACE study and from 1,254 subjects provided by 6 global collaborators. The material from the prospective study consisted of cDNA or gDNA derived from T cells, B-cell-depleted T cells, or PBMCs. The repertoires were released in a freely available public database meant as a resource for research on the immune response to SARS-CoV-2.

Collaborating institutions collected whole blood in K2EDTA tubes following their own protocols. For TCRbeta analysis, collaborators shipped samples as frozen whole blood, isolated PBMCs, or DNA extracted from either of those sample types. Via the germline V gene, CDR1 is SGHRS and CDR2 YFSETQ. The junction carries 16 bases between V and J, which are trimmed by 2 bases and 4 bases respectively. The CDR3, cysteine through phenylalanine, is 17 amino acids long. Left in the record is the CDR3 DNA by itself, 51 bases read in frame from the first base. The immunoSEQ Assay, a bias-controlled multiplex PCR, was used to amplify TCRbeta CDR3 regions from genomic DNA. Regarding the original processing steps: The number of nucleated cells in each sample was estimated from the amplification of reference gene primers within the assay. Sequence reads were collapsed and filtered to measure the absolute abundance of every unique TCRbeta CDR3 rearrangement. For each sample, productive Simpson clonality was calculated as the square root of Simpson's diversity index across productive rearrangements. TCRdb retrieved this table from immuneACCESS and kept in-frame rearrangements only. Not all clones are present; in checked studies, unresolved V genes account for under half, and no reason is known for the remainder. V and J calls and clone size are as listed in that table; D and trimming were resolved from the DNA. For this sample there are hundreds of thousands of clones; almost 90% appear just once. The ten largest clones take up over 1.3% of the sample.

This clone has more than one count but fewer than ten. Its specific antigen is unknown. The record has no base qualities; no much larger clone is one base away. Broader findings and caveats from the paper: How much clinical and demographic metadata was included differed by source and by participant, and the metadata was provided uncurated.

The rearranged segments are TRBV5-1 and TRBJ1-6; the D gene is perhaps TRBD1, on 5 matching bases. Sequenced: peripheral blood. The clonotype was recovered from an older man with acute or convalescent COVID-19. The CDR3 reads CASSFTPSGTYNSPLHF. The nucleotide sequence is TGCGCCAGCAGCTTTACCCCGTCCGGGACTTATAATTCACCCCTCCACTTT.